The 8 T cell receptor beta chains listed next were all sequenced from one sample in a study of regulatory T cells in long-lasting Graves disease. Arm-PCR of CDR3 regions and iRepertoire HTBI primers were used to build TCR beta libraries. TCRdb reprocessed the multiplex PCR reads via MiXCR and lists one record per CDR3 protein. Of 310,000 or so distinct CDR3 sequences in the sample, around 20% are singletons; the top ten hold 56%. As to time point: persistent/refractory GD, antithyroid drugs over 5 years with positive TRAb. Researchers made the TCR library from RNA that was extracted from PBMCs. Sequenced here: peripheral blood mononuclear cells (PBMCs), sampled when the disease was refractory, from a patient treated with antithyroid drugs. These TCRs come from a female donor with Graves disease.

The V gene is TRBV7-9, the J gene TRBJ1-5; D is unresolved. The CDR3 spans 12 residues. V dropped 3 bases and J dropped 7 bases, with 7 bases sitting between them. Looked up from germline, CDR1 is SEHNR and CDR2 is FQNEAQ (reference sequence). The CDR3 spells CASSLGYQPQHF. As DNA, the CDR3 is TGTGCCAGCAGCTTGGGATACCAGCCCCAGCATTTT.

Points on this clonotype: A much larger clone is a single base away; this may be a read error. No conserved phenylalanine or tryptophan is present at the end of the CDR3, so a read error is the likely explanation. CDR3 sequence (DNA): TGTGCCAGCAGTGAACAGGACTTACAAGAGACCCAGTACCTC. This codes for CASSEQDLQETQYL. The chain has TRBV9 and TRBJ2-5; D may correspond to TRBD1 or TRBD2 (5 bases each). The CDR3 sequence is 14 residues long. In germline, CDR1 is SGDLS, CDR2 YYNGEE. The V gene lost 5 bases and the J gene lost 2 bases, with 13 bases spanning the gap.

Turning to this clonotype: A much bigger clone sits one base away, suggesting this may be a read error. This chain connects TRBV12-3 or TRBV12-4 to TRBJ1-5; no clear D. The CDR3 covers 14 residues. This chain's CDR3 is CSSSFLGGNQPQHF. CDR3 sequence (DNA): TGTTCCAGCAGTTTCCTTGGTGGAAATCAGCCCCAGCATTTT.

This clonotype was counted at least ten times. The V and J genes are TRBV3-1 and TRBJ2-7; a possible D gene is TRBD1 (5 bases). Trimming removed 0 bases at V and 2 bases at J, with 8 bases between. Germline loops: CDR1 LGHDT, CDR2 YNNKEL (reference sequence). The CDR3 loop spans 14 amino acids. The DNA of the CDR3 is TGTGCCAGCAGCCAAGATCAGGGCCCCTACGAGCAGTACTTC. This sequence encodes CASSQDQGPYEQYF.

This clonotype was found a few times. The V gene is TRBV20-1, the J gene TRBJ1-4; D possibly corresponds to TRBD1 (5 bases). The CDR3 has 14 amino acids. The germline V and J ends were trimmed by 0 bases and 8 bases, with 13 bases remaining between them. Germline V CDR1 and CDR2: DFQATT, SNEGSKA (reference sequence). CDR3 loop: CSAREGQGREKLFF. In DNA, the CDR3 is TGCAGTGCTAGAGAGGGGCAGGGAAGGGAAAAACTGTTTTTT.

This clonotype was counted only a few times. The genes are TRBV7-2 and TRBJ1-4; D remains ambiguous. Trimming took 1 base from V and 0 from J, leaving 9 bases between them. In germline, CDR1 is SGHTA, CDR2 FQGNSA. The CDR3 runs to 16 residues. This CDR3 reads CASSLDTGATNEKLFF. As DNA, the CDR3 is TGTGCCAGCAGCTTAGATACGGGAGCAACTAATGAAAAACTGTTTTTT.

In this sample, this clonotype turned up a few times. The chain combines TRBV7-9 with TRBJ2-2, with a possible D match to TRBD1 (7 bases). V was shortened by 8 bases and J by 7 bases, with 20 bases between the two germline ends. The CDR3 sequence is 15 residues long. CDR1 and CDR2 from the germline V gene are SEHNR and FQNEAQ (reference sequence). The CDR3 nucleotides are TGTGCCAGCTCCCTCGCAGGGGGGAATAGCGGGGAGCTGTTTTTT. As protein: CASSLAGGNSGELFF.

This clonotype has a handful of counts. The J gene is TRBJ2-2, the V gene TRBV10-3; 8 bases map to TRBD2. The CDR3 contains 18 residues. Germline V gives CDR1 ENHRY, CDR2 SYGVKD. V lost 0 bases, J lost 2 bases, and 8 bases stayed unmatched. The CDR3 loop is CAISESTSREENTGELFF. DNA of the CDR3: TGTGCCATCAGTGAGTCTACCTCGCGGGAGGAAAACACCGGGGAGCTGTTTTTT.